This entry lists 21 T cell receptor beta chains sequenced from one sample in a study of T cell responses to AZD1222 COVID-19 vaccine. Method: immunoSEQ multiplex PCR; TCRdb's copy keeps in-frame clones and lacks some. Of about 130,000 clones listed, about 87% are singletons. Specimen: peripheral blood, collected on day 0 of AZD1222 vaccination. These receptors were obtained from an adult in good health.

CDR3 sequence: CASSLAVDLGTEETQYF. CDR3 DNA sequence: TGCGCCAGCAGCTTGGCCGTAGACCTGGGGACTGAAGAGACCCAGTACTTC. The V gene is TRBV5-1, the J gene TRBJ2-5; tentatively, D is TRBD2 (6 bases). This CDR3 has 17 amino acids. V was clipped by 0 bases and J by 3 bases, with 18 bases between them. CDR1 and CDR2 from the germline V gene are SGHRS and YFSETQ.

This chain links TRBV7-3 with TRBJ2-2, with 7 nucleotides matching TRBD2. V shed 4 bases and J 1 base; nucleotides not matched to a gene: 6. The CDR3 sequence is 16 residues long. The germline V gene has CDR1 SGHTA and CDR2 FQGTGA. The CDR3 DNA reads TGTGCCAGCAGCTCCCTGGTAGCGGGGAACACCGGGGAGCTGTTTTTT. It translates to CASSSLVAGNTGELFF. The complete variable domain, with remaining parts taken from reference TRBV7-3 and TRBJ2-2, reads GAGVSQTPSNKVTEKGKYVELRCDPISGHTALYWYRQSLGQGPEFLIYFQGTGAADDSGLPNDRFFAVRPEGSVSTLKIQRTERGDSAVYLCASSSLVAGNTGELFFGEGSRLTVL.

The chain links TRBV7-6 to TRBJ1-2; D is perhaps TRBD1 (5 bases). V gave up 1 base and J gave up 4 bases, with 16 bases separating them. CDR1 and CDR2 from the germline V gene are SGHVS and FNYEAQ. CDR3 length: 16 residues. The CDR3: CASSLDVGEVAYGYTF. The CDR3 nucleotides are TGTGCCAGCAGCTTAGACGTGGGGGAGGTGGCCTATGGCTACACCTTC.

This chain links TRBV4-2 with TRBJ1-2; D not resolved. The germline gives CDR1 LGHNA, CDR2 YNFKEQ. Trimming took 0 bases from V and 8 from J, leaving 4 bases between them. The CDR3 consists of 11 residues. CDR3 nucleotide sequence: TGTGCCAGCAGCCAAGAAGGAGGCTACACCTTC. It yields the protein CASSQEGGYTF.

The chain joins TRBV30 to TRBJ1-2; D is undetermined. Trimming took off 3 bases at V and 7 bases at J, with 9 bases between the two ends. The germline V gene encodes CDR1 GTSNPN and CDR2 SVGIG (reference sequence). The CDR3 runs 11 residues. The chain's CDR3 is CAWSARRGYTF. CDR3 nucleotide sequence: TGTGCCTGGAGCGCCCGGCGTGGCTACACCTTC.

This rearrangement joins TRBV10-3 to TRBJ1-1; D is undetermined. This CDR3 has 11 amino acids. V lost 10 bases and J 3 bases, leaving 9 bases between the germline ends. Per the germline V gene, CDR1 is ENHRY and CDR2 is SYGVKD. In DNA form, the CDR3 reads TGTGCCACGGGGTACGACACTGAAGCTTTCTTT. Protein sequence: CATGYDTEAFF.

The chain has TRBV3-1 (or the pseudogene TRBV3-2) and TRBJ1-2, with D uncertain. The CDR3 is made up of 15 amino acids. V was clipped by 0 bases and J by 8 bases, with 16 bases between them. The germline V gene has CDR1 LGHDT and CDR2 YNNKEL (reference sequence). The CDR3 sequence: CASSQDGPGLRGYTF. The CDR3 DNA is TGTGCCAGCAGCCAAGATGGTCCCGGACTAAGGGGCTACACCTTC.

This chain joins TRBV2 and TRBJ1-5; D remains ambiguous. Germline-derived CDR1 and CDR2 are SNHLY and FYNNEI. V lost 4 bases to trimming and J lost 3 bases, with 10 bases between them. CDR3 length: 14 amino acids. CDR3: CASSGAATNQPQHF. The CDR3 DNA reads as TGTGCCAGCAGTGGGGCCGCAACCAATCAGCCCCAGCATTTT.

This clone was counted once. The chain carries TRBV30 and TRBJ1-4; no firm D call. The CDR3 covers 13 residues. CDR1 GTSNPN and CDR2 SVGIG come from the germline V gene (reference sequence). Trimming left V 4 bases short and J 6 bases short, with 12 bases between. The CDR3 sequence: CAWTTDPYEKLFF. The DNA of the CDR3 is TGTGCCTGGACCACGGACCCTTATGAAAAACTGTTTTTT. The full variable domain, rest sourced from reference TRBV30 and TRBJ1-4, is SQTIHQWPATLVQPVGSPLSLECTVEGTSNPNLYWYRQAAGRGLQLLFYSVGIGQISSEVPQNLSASRPQDRQFILSSKKLLLSDSGFYLCAWTTDPYEKLFFGSGTQLSVL.

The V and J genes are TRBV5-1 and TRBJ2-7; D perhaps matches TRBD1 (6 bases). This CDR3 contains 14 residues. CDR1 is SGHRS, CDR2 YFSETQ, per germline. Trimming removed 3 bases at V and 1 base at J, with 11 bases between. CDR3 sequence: CASSYRDISYEQYF. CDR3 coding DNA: TGCGCCAGCAGCTACCGGGACATATCCTACGAGCAGTACTTC.

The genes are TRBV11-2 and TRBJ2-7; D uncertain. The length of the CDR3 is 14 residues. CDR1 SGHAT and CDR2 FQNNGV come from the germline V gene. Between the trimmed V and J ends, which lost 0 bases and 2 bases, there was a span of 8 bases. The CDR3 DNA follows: TGTGCCAGCAGCTTAGATCGAGTACCCTACGAGCAGTACTTC. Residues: CASSLDRVPYEQYF.

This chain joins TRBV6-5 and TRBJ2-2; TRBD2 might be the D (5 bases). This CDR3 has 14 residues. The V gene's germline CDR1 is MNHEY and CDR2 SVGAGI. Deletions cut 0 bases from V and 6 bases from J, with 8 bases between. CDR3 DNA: TGTGCCAGCAGTTACTCGAGAGGGCCCGGGGAGCTGTTTTTT. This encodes CASSYSRGPGELFF.

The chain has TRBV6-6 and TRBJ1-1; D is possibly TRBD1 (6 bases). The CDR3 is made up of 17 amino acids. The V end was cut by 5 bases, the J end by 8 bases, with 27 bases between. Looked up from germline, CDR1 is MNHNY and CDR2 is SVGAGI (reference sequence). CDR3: CASSPDLLIRGSKEAFF. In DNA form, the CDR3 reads TGTGCCAGCAGTCCAGACCTCTTAATCAGGGGTAGCAAGGAAGCTTTCTTT.

DNA for the CDR3: TGTGCCAGCAAAGACAGGGGGCGGGAGACCCAGTACTTC. Translated: CASKDRGRETQYF. J is TRBJ2-5 and V is TRBV19; 10 positions match TRBD1. Germline CDR1 LNHDA, CDR2 SQIVND (reference sequence). Trimming took 9 bases from V and 5 from J; bases not matched to a gene: 6. The CDR3 has 13 amino acids.

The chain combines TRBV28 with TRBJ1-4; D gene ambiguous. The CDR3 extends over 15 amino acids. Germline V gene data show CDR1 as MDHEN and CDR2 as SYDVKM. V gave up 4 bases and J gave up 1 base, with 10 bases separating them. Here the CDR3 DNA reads TGTGCCAGCAGTTCCCGACACTTAACTAATGAAAAACTGTTTTTT. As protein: CASSSRHLTNEKLFF.

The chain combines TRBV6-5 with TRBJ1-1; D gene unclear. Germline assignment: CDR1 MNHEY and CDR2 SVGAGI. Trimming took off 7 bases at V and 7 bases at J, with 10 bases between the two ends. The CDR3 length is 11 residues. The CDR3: CASTRLGEAFF. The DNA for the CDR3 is TGTGCCAGCACTCGTCTTGGTGAAGCTTTCTTT.

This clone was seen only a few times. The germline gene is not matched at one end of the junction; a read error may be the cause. The CDR3 sequence: CASRDLHWDRSDGYTF. CDR3 nucleotide sequence: TGTGCCAGCCGTGACCTACATTGGGACAGGTCCGATGGCTACACCTTC. V and J are TRBV6-4 and TRBJ1-2; 8 bases line up with TRBD1. The CDR3 runs to 16 residues. The germline V gene encodes CDR1 MRHNA and CDR2 SNTAGT.

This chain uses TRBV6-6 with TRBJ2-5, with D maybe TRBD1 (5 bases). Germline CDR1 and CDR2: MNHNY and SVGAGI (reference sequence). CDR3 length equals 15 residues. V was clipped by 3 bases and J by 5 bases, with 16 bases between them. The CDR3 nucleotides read TGTGCCAGCAGTTATCGTTCAGGGATCCTGGAGACCCAGTACTTC. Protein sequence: CASSYRSGILETQYF.

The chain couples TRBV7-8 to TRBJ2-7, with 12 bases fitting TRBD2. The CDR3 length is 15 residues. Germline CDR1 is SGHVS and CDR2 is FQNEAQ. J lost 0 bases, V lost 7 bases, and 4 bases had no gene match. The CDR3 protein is CASTGTSGYSYEQYF. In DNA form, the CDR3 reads TGTGCCAGCACGGGGACTAGCGGGTACTCCTACGAGCAGTACTTC.

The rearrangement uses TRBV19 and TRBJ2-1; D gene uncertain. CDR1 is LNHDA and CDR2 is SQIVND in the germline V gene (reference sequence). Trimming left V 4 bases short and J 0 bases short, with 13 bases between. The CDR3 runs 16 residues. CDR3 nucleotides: TGTGCCAGTAGTAACGGACGGTTCAGCTCCTACAATGAGCAGTTCTTC. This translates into CASSNGRFSSYNEQFF.

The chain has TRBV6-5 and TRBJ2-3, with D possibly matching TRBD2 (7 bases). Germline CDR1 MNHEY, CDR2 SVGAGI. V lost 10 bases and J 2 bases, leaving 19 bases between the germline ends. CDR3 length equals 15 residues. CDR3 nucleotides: TGTGCCACCCAGGTAGGGGGGGGGCTCACAGATACGCAGTATTTT. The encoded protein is CATQVGGGLTDTQYF.